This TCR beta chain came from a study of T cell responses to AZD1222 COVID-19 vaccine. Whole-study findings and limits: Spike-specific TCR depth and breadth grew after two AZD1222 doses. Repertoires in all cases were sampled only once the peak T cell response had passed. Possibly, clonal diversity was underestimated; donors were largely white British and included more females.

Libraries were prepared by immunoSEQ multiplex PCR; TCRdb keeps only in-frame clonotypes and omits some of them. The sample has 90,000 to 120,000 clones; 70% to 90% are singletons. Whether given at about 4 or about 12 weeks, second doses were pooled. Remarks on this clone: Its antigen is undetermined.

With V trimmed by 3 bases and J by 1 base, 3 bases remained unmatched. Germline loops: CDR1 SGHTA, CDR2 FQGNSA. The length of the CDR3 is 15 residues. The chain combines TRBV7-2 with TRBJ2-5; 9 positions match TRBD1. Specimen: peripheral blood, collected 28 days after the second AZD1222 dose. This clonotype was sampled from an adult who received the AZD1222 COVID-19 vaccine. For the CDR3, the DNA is TGTGCCAGCAGCTTCACAGGGGGCCGCCAAGAGACCCAGTACTTC. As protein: CASSFTGGRQETQYF.